These 7 T cell receptor beta chains were sequenced from one sample in a study of T cell responses to AZD1222 COVID-19 vaccine. TCRdb's table, derived via immunoSEQ multiplex PCR, lists solely in-frame clones and lacks some. In the table there are approximately 97,000 clones, about 88% of which are singletons. The source was peripheral blood, collected on day 0 of AZD1222 vaccination. The source of these receptors is an adult in good health.

The gene calls are TRBV11-2 and TRBJ2-3; TRBD1 agrees at 8 bases. The CDR3 loop spans 18 amino acids. Germline V gives CDR1 SGHAT, CDR2 FQNNGV. V was clipped by 0 bases and J by 0 bases; unmatched bases: 8. The CDR3 DNA follows: TGTGCCAGCAGCTTAGAACCAGGGGGCCCCTATAGCACAGATACGCAGTATTTT. This codes for CASSLEPGGPYSTDTQYF.

V and J are TRBV5-1 and TRBJ2-1; D gene ambiguous. Germline V lookup: CDR1 SGHRS, CDR2 YFSETQ. Between the trimmed V and J ends, which lost 4 bases and 8 bases, there was a span of 13 bases. This CDR3 is built from 13 residues. CDR3: CASSQGPFDEQFF. The CDR3 DNA is TGCGCCAGCAGCCAAGGGCCTTTCGATGAGCAGTTCTTC.

This rearrangement joins TRBV5-4 to TRBJ1-3, with unresolved D. V dropped 4 bases and J dropped 0 bases, with 11 bases sitting between them. CDR1 is SGHNT, CDR2 YYREEE, per germline (reference sequence). This CDR3 has 15 amino acids. The CDR3 is CASSPATNSGNTIYF. The CDR3 DNA reads as TGTGCCAGCAGCCCAGCGACCAACTCTGGAAACACCATATATTTT. Based on the CDR3 plus reference TRBV5-4 and TRBJ1-3, the full variable domain is ETGVTQSPTHLIKTRGQQVTLRCSSQSGHNTVSWYQQALGQGPQFIFQYYREEENGRGNFPPRFSGLQFPNYSSELNVNALELDDSALYLCASSPATNSGNTIYFGEGSWLTVV.

V is TRBV4-3 and J is TRBJ2-7, with TRBD1 identical over 7 bases. The CDR3 spans 15 residues. Germline V gives CDR1 LGHNA, CDR2 YSLEER. V lost 3 bases to trimming and J lost 3 bases; unmatched junction nucleotides: 8. The CDR3 DNA sequence: TGCGCCAGCAGCCAGTCCCGGGACAGCTTCTACGAGCAGTACTTC. This translates into CASSQSRDSFYEQYF.

The rearrangement uses TRBV9 and TRBJ1-4, with a possible D match to TRBD1 (5 bases). This CDR3 spans 15 amino acids. Between the trimmed V and J ends, which lost 6 bases and 6 bases, there was a span of 18 bases. Germline loops: CDR1 SGDLS, CDR2 YYNGEE. The CDR3: CASTRWGEVDEKLFF. CDR3 DNA: TGTGCCAGCACCCGTTGGGGGGAAGTGGATGAAAAACTGTTTTTT. Looking up the rest from reference TRBV9 and TRBJ1-4 gives the full variable domain: DSGVTQTPKHLITATGQRVTLRCSPRSGDLSVYWYQQSLDQGLQFLIQYYNGEERAKGNILERFSAQQFPDLHSELNLSSLELGDSALYFCASTRWGEVDEKLFFGSGTQLSVL.

The rearrangement uses TRBV28 and TRBJ2-3, with D hard to call. Per the germline V gene, CDR1 is MDHEN and CDR2 is SYDVKM. Trimming took off 6 bases at V and 3 bases at J, with 7 bases between the two ends. CDR3 length: 12 residues. CDR3 protein: CASSLLTDTQYF. The CDR3 nucleotides are TGTGCCAGCAGCCTACTAACAGATACGCAGTATTTT.

The V call is TRBV7-9, the J call TRBJ2-3, with 7 bases aligning to TRBD1. Germline loops: CDR1 SEHNR, CDR2 FQNEAQ (reference sequence). The CDR3 has 14 amino acids. J was trimmed by 4 bases and V by 3 bases; bases with no gene match: 4. The CDR3 coding sequence is TGTGCCAGCAGCTTGACAGGGTCAGCAGATACGCAGTATTTT. Its protein product is CASSLTGSADTQYF.